These T cell receptor beta chains were read from a single sample in a study of read filtering for tumor transcriptome and immune sequencing. TCRdb ran MiXCR on the reads and lists one entry per CDR3 protein. The sample lists roughly 130,000 distinct CDR3 sequences, approximately 13% occurring once. Sequencing was done on a sample of a population of CD138-negative cells sorted from bone marrow. Receptors originate from a donor older than 35 with multiple myeloma. Both conserved end residues are part of each CDR3. Each record gives: V gene, J gene, D gene, clone size, CDR3 DNA, CDR3 protein. D genes are given only for firm matches. Size is stated for part of the rows, as once, few or many counts, or as a class when the clone is expanded.

V: TRBV6-6; J: TRBJ2-3; D: NA; size: many; DNA: TGTGCCAGCAGTTACTTGACTAGTGCAGATACGCAGTATTTT; CDR3: CASSYLTSADTQYF
V: TRBV25-1; J: TRBJ2-5; D: NA; size: few; DNA: TGTGCCAGCAGTGAATCTGGGTTGGAGACCCAGTACTTC; CDR3: CASSESGLETQYF
V: TRBV11-2; J: TRBJ2-1; D: TRBD2; size: many; DNA: TGTGCCAGCAGATTTGGGACTAGCGGGAGGACGTTGAGGAATGAGCAGTTCTTC; CDR3: CASRFGTSGRTLRNEQFF
V: TRBV12-3/TRBV12-4; J: TRBJ2-3; D: NA; size: many; DNA: TGTGCCAGCAGCCAACGGGACGGGAGATATACGCAGTATTTT; CDR3: CASSQRDGRYTQYF
V: TRBV27; J: TRBJ2-3; D: NA; size: many; DNA: TGTGCCAGCAGTTTCGGGACTCCCTCCATTGATACGCAGTATTTT; CDR3: CASSFGTPSIDTQYF
V: TRBV15; J: TRBJ2-1; D: NA; size: many; DNA: TGTGCCACCAGCAGAGTTAGTGGTGGTAGCATCTATGAGCAGTTCTTC; CDR3: CATSRVSGGSIYEQFF
V: TRBV27; J: TRBJ1-4; D: NA; size: many; DNA: TGTGCCAGCAGTTGGGCCGGGGGTAATGAAAAACTGTTTTTT; CDR3: CASSWAGGNEKLFF
V: TRBV20-1; J: TRBJ2-7; D: NA; size: many; DNA: TGCAGTGCTAGAGGGGGGAGCGGAAGCTCCTACGAGCAGTACTTC; CDR3: CSARGGSGSSYEQYF
V: TRBV12-3/TRBV12-4; J: TRBJ1-5; D: TRBD1; size: many; DNA: TGTGCCAGCACATGGACAGGGGCCAATCAGCCCCAGCATTTT; CDR3: CASTWTGANQPQHF
V: TRBV6-1; J: TRBJ1-1; D: NA; size: many; DNA: TGTGCCAGCAGTACCGGACGACAGAACACTGAAGCTTTCTTT; CDR3: CASSTGRQNTEAFF
V: TRBV15; J: TRBJ1-6; D: TRBD1; size: many; DNA: TGTGCCACCAGCAGAGAGGGGCAGGGGGTCCTCCACTTT; CDR3: CATSREGQGVLHF
V: TRBV28; J: TRBJ2-6; D: NA; size: many; DNA: TGTGCCAGCCTGTCTGGGGCCAACGTCCTGACTTTC; CDR3: CASLSGANVLTF
V: TRBV4-1; J: TRBJ1-1; D: NA; size: many; DNA: TGCGCCAGCAGCCAAGATGGGGGGCGCAACACTGAAGCTTTCTTT; CDR3: CASSQDGGRNTEAFF
V: TRBV9; J: TRBJ2-3; D: TRBD2; size: many; DNA: TGTGCCAGCAGCGTATGGGGGACTAGCGGCGCAGATACGCAGTATTTT; CDR3: CASSVWGTSGADTQYF
V: TRBV10-3; J: TRBJ2-7; D: NA; size: NA; DNA: TGTGCCATCACGCGAGAGGGCTCCTACGAGCAGTACTTC; CDR3: CAITREGSYEQYF
V: TRBV7-9; J: TRBJ2-5; D: TRBD1; size: many; DNA: TGTGCCAGCAGCTCAACAGGGGGCGTGGGAGAGACCCAGTACTTC; CDR3: CASSSTGGVGETQYF
V: TRBV6-2/TRBV6-3; J: TRBJ2-1; D: NA; size: many; DNA: TGTGCCAGCAGTTACGGGGCCCTAGCGAGAAATGAGCAGTTCTTC; CDR3: CASSYGALARNEQFF
V: TRBV5-1; J: TRBJ2-2; D: TRBD1; size: many; DNA: TGCGCCAGCAGCGGCGGACAGGAACACAGCGGGGAGCTGTTTTTT; CDR3: CASSGGQEHSGELFF
V: TRBV27; J: TRBJ2-6; D: NA; size: many; DNA: TGTGCCAGCAGTTTGTACTCTGGGGCCAACGTCCTGACTTTC; CDR3: CASSLYSGANVLTF
V: TRBV6-1; J: TRBJ1-4; D: TRBD1; size: many; DNA: TGTGCCAGCCGATCAGGGGAGACAGGGGAATATGAAAAACTGTTTTTT; CDR3: CASRSGETGEYEKLFF
V: TRBV7-3; J: TRBJ2-1; D: NA; size: many; DNA: TGTGCCAGCAGCTCCGGACACGTTCTCGATGAGCAGTTCTTC; CDR3: CASSSGHVLDEQFF
V: TRBV19; J: TRBJ2-5; D: NA; size: many; DNA: TGTGCCAGCGGGGGGCACCAAGAGACCCAGTACTTC; CDR3: CASGGHQETQYF
V: TRBV10-3; J: TRBJ2-3; D: TRBD2; size: many; DNA: TGTGCCATCAGCGGGGGGGTTGGAGATACGCAGTATTTT; CDR3: CAISGGVGDTQYF
V: TRBV28; J: TRBJ2-2; D: TRBD2; size: NA; DNA: TGTGCCAGCATCCCCTTCCGCAATGGACTAGCGGGTACTGGGGAGCTGTTTTTT; CDR3: CASIPFRNGLAGTGELFF
V: TRBV9; J: TRBJ2-3; D: NA; size: NA; DNA: TGTGCCAGCAGCGGGGGGTTAACGTGGGGGACAGATACGCAGTATTTT; CDR3: CASSGGLTWGTDTQYF
V: TRBV4-1; J: TRBJ2-1; D: NA; size: NA; DNA: TGCGCCAGCAGCCCCCACTCGGGGGACACTGACAGTGAGCAGTTCTTC; CDR3: CASSPHSGDTDSEQFF
V: TRBV11-2; J: TRBJ2-2; D: NA; size: many; DNA: TGTGCCAGCAGCTTAGTCTCCTTCTCGAACACCGGGGAGCTGTTTTTT; CDR3: CASSLVSFSNTGELFF
V: TRBV10-3; J: TRBJ2-1; D: TRBD1; size: many; DNA: TGTGCCATCAAACCGGGACAGGGCGACAATGAGCAGTTCTTC; CDR3: CAIKPGQGDNEQFF
V: TRBV12-5; J: TRBJ1-5; D: TRBD1; size: many; DNA: TGTGCTAGTGGTTCACAGGGGGCAGTTCAGCCCCAGCATTTT; CDR3: CASGSQGAVQPQHF
V: TRBV10-2; J: TRBJ2-2; D: TRBD2; size: many; DNA: TGCGCCAGCAGTGAGAGAGTCGGGCAGGGAGGGACCGGGGAGCTGTTTTTT; CDR3: CASSERVGQGGTGELFF
V: TRBV7-9; J: TRBJ2-1; D: NA; size: NA; DNA: TGTGCCAGCAGCTTCGGTCGGTTAACCAACAATGAGCAGTTCTTC; CDR3: CASSFGRLTNNEQFF
V: TRBV5-1; J: TRBJ2-5; D: TRBD1; size: few; DNA: TGCGCCAGCAGCTTGGACAGGGGGCCCGAAGAGACCCAGTACTTC; CDR3: CASSLDRGPEETQYF
V: TRBV29-1; J: TRBJ2-4; D: NA; size: many; DNA: TGCAGCGTGCCCGAGCGACCCCCCCCCACCTTAGCCAAAAACATTCAGTACTTC; CDR3: CSVPERPPPTLAKNIQYF
V: TRBV6-6; J: TRBJ2-1; D: NA; size: many; DNA: TGTGCCAGCAGTCCCCACAATGAGCAGTTCTTC; CDR3: CASSPHNEQFF
V: TRBV15; J: TRBJ2-7; D: NA; size: many; DNA: TGTGCCACCAGCAGAGAGCCCCAGGGCTACGAGCAGTACTTC; CDR3: CATSREPQGYEQYF